This passage covers 4 T cell receptor beta chains from one sample sequenced in a study of monozygotic twins with inflammatory bowel disease. For each CDR3 protein, TCRdb gives one entry from its re-call of the 5' RACE reads, without DNA. Recorded for this sample: some 200,000 distinct CDR3 sequences. The sequenced sample was blood. The receptors come from a human donor with ulcerative colitis or Crohn's disease, or a healthy co-twin of an affected twin (not recorded which).

The V gene is TRBV28, the J gene TRBJ1-1. CDR1 is MDHEN and CDR2 is SYDVKM in the germline V gene. The CDR3 length is 12 residues. CDR3: CASAWGNTEAFF.

V and J are TRBV12-3 or TRBV12-4 and TRBJ2-1; without DNA, the TCRdb call of TRBD1 cannot be checked. The CDR3 covers 15 residues. The CDR3 region is CASALEGGPGNEQFF.

This chain uses TRBV19 with TRBJ2-7; absent DNA, TCRdb's TRBD1 call cannot be checked. The CDR3 loop spans 12 amino acids. The V gene's germline CDR1 is LNHDA and CDR2 SQIVND (reference sequence). This chain's CDR3 is CASSNWGSEQYF.

This sequence joins TRBV20-1 and TRBJ1-1; TCRdb indicates TRBD1, and absent DNA this call remains unverified. The CDR3 consists of 13 residues. Germline lookup yields CDR1 DFQATT and CDR2 SNEGSKA (reference sequence). The CDR3 sequence is CNILGQGYTEAFF.